The sequence of this T cell receptor beta chain was determined in a study of control samples from healthy donors and cancer patients. The CDR3 is made up of 18 amino acids. Germline V gene sequence: CDR1 SNHLY, CDR2 FYNNEI. V shed 2 bases, J shed 0 bases, and the junction held 8 bases outside the gene matches. The table came from immunoSEQ multiplex PCR; TCRdb's copy has only in-frame clones and leaves some out. The profile shows 70,000 to 75,000 clones, roughly 87% of them singletons. The chain links TRBV2 to TRBJ1-4, with 8 nucleotides matching TRBD1. The TCR sequence derives from a woman aged 45-65 years in good health. Input material: blood. CDR3 in amino acids: CASSETGQDPTTNEKLFF. DNA for the CDR3: TGTGCCAGCAGTGAAACGGGACAGGACCCTACAACTAATGAAAAACTGTTTTTT.